Here is one T cell receptor (beta chain) with its context. The CDR3 is 12 amino acids. The V gene lost 0 bases and the J gene lost 5 bases, with 4 bases spanning the gap. CDR1 is ENHRY and CDR2 is SYGVKD in the germline V gene. These data belong to a study of blood T cell repertoires in COVID-19. Study details: The origin of the acute and convalescent COVID-19 samples was the United States, Italy and Spain. T cells, B-cell-depleted T cells, or PBMCs provided the cDNA or gDNA that served as material.

Original methodology: Nucleated cell number was recorded as an estimate derived from reference gene primer amplification. Libraries were prepared by immunoSEQ multiplex PCR; TCRdb keeps only in-frame clonotypes and omits some of them. V and J calls and clone size are those listed in that table; D and trimming were worked out from the DNA. This sample yields fewer than 200,000 clones, of which roughly 72% are seen a single time; more than 3% belongs to the top ten. The V gene is TRBV10-3, the J gene TRBJ1-2; D gene uncertain. The clonotype originates from a woman of 80 years or more with acute or convalescent COVID-19. Input material: peripheral blood. For the CDR3, the DNA is TGTGCCATCAGTGAGTCCAGGTATGGCTACACCTTC. It encodes CAISESRYGYTF.